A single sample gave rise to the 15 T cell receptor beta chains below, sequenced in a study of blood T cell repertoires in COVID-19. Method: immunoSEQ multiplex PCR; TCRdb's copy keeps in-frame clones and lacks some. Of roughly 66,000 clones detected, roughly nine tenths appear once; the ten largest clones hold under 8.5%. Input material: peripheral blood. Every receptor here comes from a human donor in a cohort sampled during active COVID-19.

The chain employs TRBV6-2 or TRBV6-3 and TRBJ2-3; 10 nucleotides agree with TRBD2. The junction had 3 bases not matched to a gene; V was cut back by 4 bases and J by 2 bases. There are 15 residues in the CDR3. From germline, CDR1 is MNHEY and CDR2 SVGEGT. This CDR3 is CASSWSGRVTDTQYF. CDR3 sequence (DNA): TGTGCCAGCAGTTGGAGCGGGAGGGTCACAGATACGCAGTATTTT.

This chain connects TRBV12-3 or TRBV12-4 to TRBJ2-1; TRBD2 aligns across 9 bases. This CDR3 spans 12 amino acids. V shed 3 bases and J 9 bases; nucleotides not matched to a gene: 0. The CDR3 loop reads CASSFSGGEQFF. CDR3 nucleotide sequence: TGTGCCAGCAGTTTTAGCGGGGGTGAGCAGTTCTTC.

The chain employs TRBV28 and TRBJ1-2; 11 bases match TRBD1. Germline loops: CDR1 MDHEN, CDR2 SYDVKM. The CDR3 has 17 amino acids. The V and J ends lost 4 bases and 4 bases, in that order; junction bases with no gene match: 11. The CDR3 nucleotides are TGTGCCAGCAGTTCCCCCTGGTTAGGGACAGGGGGCTATGGCTACACCTTC. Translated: CASSSPWLGTGGYGYTF.

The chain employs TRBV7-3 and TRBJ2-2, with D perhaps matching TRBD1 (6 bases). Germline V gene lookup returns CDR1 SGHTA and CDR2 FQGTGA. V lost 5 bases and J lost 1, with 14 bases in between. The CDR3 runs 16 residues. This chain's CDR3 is CASSTSGTKNTGELFF. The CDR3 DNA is TGTGCCAGCAGCACCTCCGGGACAAAGAACACCGGGGAGCTGTTTTTT.

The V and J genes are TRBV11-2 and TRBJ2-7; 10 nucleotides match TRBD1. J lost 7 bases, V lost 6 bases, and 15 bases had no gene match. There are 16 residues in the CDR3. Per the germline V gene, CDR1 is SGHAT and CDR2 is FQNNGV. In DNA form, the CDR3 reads TGTGCCAGCAGACCCTCACACAGACAGGGGGCGGGGGAGCAGTACTTC. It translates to CASRPSHRQGAGEQYF.

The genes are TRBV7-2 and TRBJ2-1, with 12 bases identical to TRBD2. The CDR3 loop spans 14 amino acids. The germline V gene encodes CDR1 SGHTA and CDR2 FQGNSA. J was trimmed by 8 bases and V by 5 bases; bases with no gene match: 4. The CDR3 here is CASSQTSGSYEQFF. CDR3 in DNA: TGTGCCAGCAGCCAGACTAGCGGGAGCTATGAGCAGTTCTTC.

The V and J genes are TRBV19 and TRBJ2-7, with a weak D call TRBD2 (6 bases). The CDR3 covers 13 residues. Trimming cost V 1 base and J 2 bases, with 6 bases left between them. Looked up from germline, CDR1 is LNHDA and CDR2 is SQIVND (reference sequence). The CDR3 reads CASSIGGAYEQYF. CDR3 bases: TGTGCCAGTAGTATAGGGGGGGCCTACGAGCAGTACTTC.

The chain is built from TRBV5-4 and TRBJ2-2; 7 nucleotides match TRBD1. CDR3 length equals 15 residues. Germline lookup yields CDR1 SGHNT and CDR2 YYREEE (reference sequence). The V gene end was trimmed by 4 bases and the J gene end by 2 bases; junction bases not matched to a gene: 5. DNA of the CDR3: TGTGCCAGCAGCAGGACAGGAACTAACACCGGGGAGCTGTTTTTT. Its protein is CASSRTGTNTGELFF. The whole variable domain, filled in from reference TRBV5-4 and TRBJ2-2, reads ETGVTQSPTHLIKTRGQQVTLRCSSQSGHNTVSWYQQALGQGPQFIFQYYREEENGRGNFPPRFSGLQFPNYSSELNVNALELDDSALYLCASSRTGTNTGELFFGEGSRLTVL.

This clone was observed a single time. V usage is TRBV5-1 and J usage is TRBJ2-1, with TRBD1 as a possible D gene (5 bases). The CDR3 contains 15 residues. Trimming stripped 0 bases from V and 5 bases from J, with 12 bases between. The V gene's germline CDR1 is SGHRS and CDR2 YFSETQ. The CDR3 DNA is TGCGCCAGCAGCTTGGTAGCAGGGAAGAACAATGAGCAGTTCTTC. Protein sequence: CASSLVAGKNNEQFF.

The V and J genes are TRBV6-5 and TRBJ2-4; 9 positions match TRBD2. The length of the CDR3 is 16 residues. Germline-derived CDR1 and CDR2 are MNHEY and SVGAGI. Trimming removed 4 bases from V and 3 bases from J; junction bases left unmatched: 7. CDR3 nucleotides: TGTGCCAGCAGTTCCGGACTAGCGTCTAGCAAAAACATTCAGTACTTC. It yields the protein CASSSGLASSKNIQYF.

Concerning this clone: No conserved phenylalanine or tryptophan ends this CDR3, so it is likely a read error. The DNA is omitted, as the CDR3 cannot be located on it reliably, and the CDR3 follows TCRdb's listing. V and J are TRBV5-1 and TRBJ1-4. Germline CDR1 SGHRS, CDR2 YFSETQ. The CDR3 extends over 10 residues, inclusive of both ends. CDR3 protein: CASSLGGLLH.

DNA of the CDR3: TGTGCCAGTAGGGGCGTGAACACCGGGGAGCTGTTTTTT. Translation: CASRGVNTGELFF. This chain uses TRBV27 with TRBJ2-2; perhaps TRBD1 as D (5 bases). Trimming left V 9 bases short and J 1 base short, with 9 bases between. CDR3 length equals 13 residues. Germline lookup yields CDR1 MNHEY and CDR2 SMNVEV (reference sequence).

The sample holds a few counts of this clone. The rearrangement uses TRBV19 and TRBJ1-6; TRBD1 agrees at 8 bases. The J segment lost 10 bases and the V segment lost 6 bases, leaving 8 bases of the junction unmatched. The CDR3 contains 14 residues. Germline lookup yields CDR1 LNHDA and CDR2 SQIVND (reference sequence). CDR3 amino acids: CASSRTGSESPLHF. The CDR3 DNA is TGTGCCAGTAGCAGGACAGGGTCGGAGTCACCCCTCCACTTT.

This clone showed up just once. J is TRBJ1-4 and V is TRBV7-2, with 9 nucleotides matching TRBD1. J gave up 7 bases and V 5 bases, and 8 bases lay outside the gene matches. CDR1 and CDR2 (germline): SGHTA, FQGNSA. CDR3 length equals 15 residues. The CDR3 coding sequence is TGTGCCAGCAGCGCGAACAGGGGGCTTGGTGAAAAACTGTTTTTT. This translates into CASSANRGLGEKLFF.

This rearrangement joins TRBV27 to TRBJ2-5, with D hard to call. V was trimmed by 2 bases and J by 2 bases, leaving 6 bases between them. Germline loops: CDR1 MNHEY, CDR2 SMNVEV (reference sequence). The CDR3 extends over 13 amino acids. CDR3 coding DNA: TGTGCCAGCAGTTTAAGCAGGCAAGAGACCCAGTACTTC. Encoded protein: CASSLSRQETQYF.